The entry below gives a single T cell receptor (beta chain) sequence along with its context. As yet, its antigen is unknown. Treatment here: oral pan-JAK inhibitor, 5-10 mg twice daily. Reverse transcription of extracted RNA yielded cDNA, which provided the sequencing template. Data came from immunoSEQ multiplex PCR; TCRdb stores just in-frame clones and leaves some out. Of around 210,000 clones in the sample, about three fifths are singletons; the top ten hold more than 3.5%. The entry originates in a study of CD8+ T cells in alopecia areata. About the research overall: Patients in the treated group were given tofacitinib by mouth, 5 to 10 mg twice a day.

Findings and caveats of the study: Compared with normal scalp, lesional scalp had higher clonality and more expanded CD8+ clones.

Sequenced material: CD4+ T cells sorted from blood, taken at week 4, from a patient treated with tofacitinib. This sequence originates from a human donor with alopecia areata.

CDR3 loop: CSVPGTPGTGKETQYF. The CDR3, as DNA: TGCAGCGTGCCCGGTACCCCCGGGACAGGGAAAGAGACCCAGTACTTC. The chain is built from TRBV29-1 and TRBJ2-5, with 9 positions matching TRBD1. CDR1 and CDR2 (germline): SQVTM, ANQGSEA. The ends lost 6 bases at V and 3 bases at J; junction bases unmatched: 14. CDR3 length: 16 residues.